The present TCR beta chain was sequenced within a study of cytomegalovirus exposure and HLA in healthy donors. The method was immunoSEQ multiplex PCR; TCRdb's version includes in-frame clones alone and lacks a portion of them. The data contain a few hundred thousand clones, 90% of them singletons. An approximately 130-subject validation cohort, separate from the roughly 680-subject first cohort, supplied the donors. Of note for this clone: Its antigen is not known.

Whole-study results and caveats: The authors listed 180 or so TCR beta chains as cytomegalovirus-associated. A few chains linked to CMV were shown in vitro to be specific for CMV antigens.

The sample comprised PBMCs. This TCR derives from a woman under 30 in good health and CMV-seronegative.

CDR3 protein: CASSRDRGWEETQYF. DNA for the CDR3: TGTGCCAGTAGTAGGGACAGGGGTTGGGAAGAGACCCAGTACTTC. The chain links TRBV19 to TRBJ2-5, with 10 bases aligning to TRBD1. CDR1 and CDR2 from the germline V gene are LNHDA and SQIVND (reference sequence). The CDR3 totals 15 residues. V was pared by 4 bases and J by 3 bases, with 5 bases of the junction left unmatched.